This T cell receptor (beta chain) was observed in a study of persistence of HIV-infected CD4 T cells. Study information: Median time on suppressive ART was 7 to 9 years.

V lost 4 bases, J lost 0 bases, and 12 bases lay in between. The CDR3 is made up of 16 amino acids. Germline CDR1 and CDR2: MRHNA and SNTAGT. With regard to this clone: No antigen is known for it.

Cells were stimulated nonspecifically with anti-CD3/anti-CD28 magnetic beads. Sorting selected CD4+ T cells upregulating both CD40 ligand and CD69. Adults with HIV-1 started suppressive ART while chronically infected. Donors had CD4+ T cell counts above 400 cells/uL and were CMV-seropositive. Before stimulation, PBMCs underwent CD8+ T cell depletion. This was the immunoSEQ version 4 assay in survey mode. Measured with immunoSEQ multiplex PCR; TCRdb has only the in-frame clones, and not every one. Here the sample spans about 45,000 clones, about 87% being singletons. The chain uses TRBV6-4 and TRBJ2-2; either TRBD1 or TRBD2 may fit D (5 bases each). The TCR was taken from an adult woman with HIV who was CMV-seropositive. The source was CD4+ T cells sorted from PBMCs after roughly 18-hour stimulation, collected from a patient who received antiretroviral therapy. Here the CDR3 reads CASSVGTSANTGELFF. The CDR3 coding sequence is TGTGCCAGCAGTGTTGGGACCTCCGCGAACACCGGGGAGCTGTTTTTT.